The present entry profiles one TCR beta chain with its context. V lost 1 base, J lost 4 bases, and 13 bases lay in between. The CDR3 length is 15 residues. Germline values: CDR1 LGHDT, CDR2 YNNKEL (reference sequence). The source of the sample is a study of T cells after yellow fever vaccination. TCRdb redid the calling of the 5' RACE reads with MiXCR, one entry per CDR3 protein. Of more than 350,000 distinct CDR3 sequences in the sample, around 10% are singletons; the top ten hold around 19%. The sample in question was PBMCs, obtained on the day of the first yellow fever vaccination. The clonotype originates from a young man who received the YFV17D yellow fever vaccine. V gene TRBV3-1 combines with J gene TRBJ1-2; D not certain. The CDR3 DNA reads as TGTGCCAGCAGCCAAGTTTGGCAGGAGAGCTATGGCTACACCTTC. Its protein product is CASSQVWQESYGYTF.